The rows below give T cell receptor beta chains drawn from one sample of a study of Tregs in tolerant kidney transplant recipients. Using immunoSEQ multiplex PCR, the repertoire was profiled, and TCRdb retains in-frame clones only, with some absent. The sample lists roughly 80,000 clones; 95% to 98% were seen once. Specimen: CD4+ T cells from blood, collected before the transplant. The source of these receptors is a human donor who received a combined kidney and bone marrow transplant. Each CDR3 is given with its conserved first and last residue. Fields, in order: V gene, clone size, D gene, J gene, CDR3 protein, CDR3 DNA. The D gene is left open where the match is weak. Size is omitted from some rows. Given values are once, few, many or a class for expanded clones.

>TRBV6-4|-|TRBD1|TRBJ2-1
CASGTGPYNEQFF
TGTGCCAGCGGGACAGGCCCTTACAATGAGCAGTTCTTC
>TRBV7-9|-|TRBD1|TRBJ2-1
CASSFVTGPINEQFF
TGTGCCAGCAGCTTTGTGACAGGGCCTATCAATGAGCAGTTCTTC
>TRBV7-2|-|TRBD2|TRBJ2-1
CASSLRLAGDYEQFF
TGTGCCAGCAGCTTAAGGCTAGCGGGAGACTATGAGCAGTTCTTC
>TRBV19|-|TRBD2|TRBJ2-2
CASSNSGSTGELFF
TGTGCCAGTAGTAATAGCGGGAGCACCGGGGAGCTGTTTTTT
>TRBV12-5|-|-|TRBJ1-1
CASGLGGQAEAFF
TGTGCTAGTGGTTTGGGCGGGCAGGCTGAAGCTTTCTTT
>TRBV19|once|-|TRBJ2-7
CASSAYYEQYF
TGTGCCAGTAGTGCCTACTACGAGCAGTACTTC
>TRBV7-2|-|TRBD1|TRBJ1-1
CASSLTGRLTEAFF
TGTGCCAGCAGCTTGACAGGGCGCCTCACTGAAGCTTTCTTT
>TRBV7-9|-|-|TRBJ2-7
CASSYYQGTNEQYF
TGTGCCAGCAGTTATTATCAGGGAACTAACGAGCAGTACTTC
>TRBV28|-|TRBD2|TRBJ2-2
CASRTSGGTGELFF
TGTGCCAGCCGGACTAGCGGGGGGACCGGGGAGCTGTTTTTT
>TRBV5-4|-|TRBD2|TRBJ2-5
CASSLPGTSLETQYF
TGTGCCAGCAGCTTACCCGGGACTAGCTTAGAAACCCAGTACTTC
>TRBV28|-|-|TRBJ1-2
CASSLSGGFGYTF
TGTGCCAGCAGTTTATCGGGGGGGTTCGGCTACACCTTC
>TRBV28|-|TRBD1|TRBJ1-1
CASRAGGPDTEAFF
TGTGCCAGCAGGGCAGGGGGGCCGGACACTGAAGCTTTCTTT
>TRBV28|-|-|TRBJ1-1
CASSHQSGTPNTEAFF
TGTGCCAGCAGTCATCAATCAGGGACACCGAACACTGAAGCTTTCTTT
>TRBV7-2|once|TRBD2|TRBJ2-1
CASSPDLAGGMVF
TGTGCCAGCAGCCCCGACTTAGCGGGAGGGATGGTCTTC
>TRBV19|-|TRBD1|TRBJ1-1
CASSRQGNMNTEAFF
TGTGCCAGTAGTAGACAGGGGAACATGAACACTGAAGCTTTCTTT
>TRBV30|-|-|TRBJ1-3
CAWSAVGNTIYF
TGTGCCTGGAGTGCGGTTGGAAACACCATATATTTT
>TRBV15|once|-|TRBJ1-1
CATSSERETEAFF
TGTGCCACCAGCAGCGAGAGGGAAACTGAAGCTTTCTTT
>TRBV5-1|-|TRBD1|TRBJ1-1
CASSLGLGQDLNTEAFF
TGCGCCAGCAGCTTGGGGTTGGGACAGGATCTGAACACTGAAGCTTTCTTT
>TRBV12-5|-|-|TRBJ2-1
CASGLVPALSPYLSSYNEQFF
TGTGCTAGTGGTTTGGTACCCGCCCTATCCCCCTACCTTTCCTCCTACAATGAGCAGTTCTTC
>TRBV7-3|-|TRBD1|TRBJ1-1
CASSLTGTGEGTEAFF
TGTGCCAGCAGCTTAACGGGGACAGGGGAGGGAACTGAAGCTTTCTTT
>TRBV28|-|-|TRBJ1-3
CATEEDRKRNTIYF
TGTGCCACCGAGGAGGACAGAAAACGAAACACCATATATTTT
>TRBV7-9|-|-|TRBJ2-7
CASSLALGTLSSYEQYF
TGTGCCAGCAGCTTAGCGCTAGGGACTCTAAGCTCCTACGAGCAGTACTTC
>TRBV11-2|-|-|TRBJ2-1
CASSFLLGSSYNEQFF
TGTGCCAGCAGCTTCCTTTTAGGGAGCTCCTACAATGAGCAGTTCTTC
>TRBV5-4|-|TRBD2|TRBJ2-3
CASSPGTSGGTDTQYF
TGTGCCAGCAGCCCGGGGACTAGCGGGGGCACAGATACGCAGTATTTT
>TRBV7-2|-|TRBD1|TRBJ2-5
CASSLYFGTGIEETQYF
TGTGCCAGCAGCTTATATTTCGGGACAGGGATAGAAGAGACCCAGTACTTC
>TRBV15|-|-|TRBJ1-3
CATSRFTGHSGNTIYF
TGTGCCACCAGCAGATTTACAGGGCACTCTGGAAACACCATATATTTT
>TRBV6-5|-|TRBD2|TRBJ2-5
CASSTGLAHQETQYF
TGTGCCAGCAGTACCGGACTAGCACATCAAGAGACCCAGTACTTC
>TRBV7-9|-|-|TRBJ1-5
CASSLGGPGVQPQHF
TGTGCCAGCAGCTTGGGGGGACCCGGCGTTCAGCCCCAGCATTTT
>TRBV7-2|-|TRBD1|TRBJ2-6
CASSGYRGPSSGANVLTF
TGTGCCAGCAGCGGATACAGGGGGCCCTCCTCTGGGGCCAACGTCCTGACTTTC
>TRBV19|-|TRBD1|TRBJ2-7
CASSPRTGHNYEQYF
TGTGCCAGTAGTCCAAGGACAGGGCATAACTACGAGCAGTACTTC
>TRBV4-2|few|-|TRBJ1-1
CASSQREKPSEAFF
TGTGCCAGCAGCCAGAGGGAAAAGCCCTCTGAAGCTTTCTTT
>TRBV7-9|-|-|TRBJ1-4
CAGSPRLGDGRGTNEKLFF
TGTGCCGGCAGCCCACGGCTAGGGGACGGGAGGGGAACTAATGAAAAACTGTTTTTT
>TRBV14|-|TRBD2|TRBJ2-3
CASSPGTSLDTQYF
TGTGCCAGCAGCCCCGGGACTAGCTTGGATACGCAGTATTTT
>TRBV18|-|-|TRBJ2-7
CASSPTEFEQYF
TGTGCCAGCTCCCCCACGGAGTTCGAGCAGTACTTC
>TRBV11-2|-|-|TRBJ1-2
CASSQLRQSGYGYTF
TGTGCCAGCAGCCAACTCAGACAGTCCGGCTATGGCTACACCTTC
>TRBV15|-|TRBD2|TRBJ2-1
CATSRDREVNEQFF
TGTGCCACCAGCAGAGACCGGGAGGTTAATGAGCAGTTCTTC
>TRBV4-1|-|-|TRBJ1-4
CASGPPPGGRTNEKLFF
TGCGCCAGCGGGCCCCCCCCGGGGGGCAGAACTAATGAAAAACTGTTTTTT
>TRBV30|-|-|TRBJ1-6
CAWKPGMDSPLHF
TGTGCCTGGAAACCCGGGATGGATTCACCCCTCCACTTT
>TRBV25-1|-|-|TRBJ1-1
CASSDPAGGHTEAFF
TGTGCCAGCAGTGATCCGGCAGGTGGTCACACTGAAGCTTTCTTT
>TRBV7-9|-|-|TRBJ2-7
CASSNQGATYEQYF
TGTGCCAGCAGCAATCAAGGGGCGACCTACGAGCAGTACTTC
>TRBV7-8|-|-|TRBJ2-1
CASSLSLVVQGNEQFF
TGTGCCAGCAGCTTATCTCTCGTGGTACAGGGAAATGAGCAGTTCTTC
>TRBV6-6|-|-|TRBJ2-7
CASSYSRQINYEQYF
TGTGCCAGCAGTTACTCGAGGCAGATTAACTACGAGCAGTACTTC
>TRBV4-3|-|-|TRBJ2-3
CASSHQDLINGGTDTQYF
TGCGCCAGCAGCCACCAGGACTTGATCAATGGGGGGACAGATACGCAGTATTTT
>TRBV27|-|TRBD1|TRBJ2-1
CASSSRGTEQFF
TGTGCCAGCAGTTCCAGGGGGACTGAGCAGTTCTTC
>TRBV4-1|-|-|TRBJ1-2
CASSQGARGSYGYTF
TGCGCCAGCAGCCAGGGGGCTAGGGGCAGCTATGGCTACACCTTC
>TRBV4-2|-|TRBD1|TRBJ1-2
CASSQNGQGHGYTF
TGTGCCAGCAGCCAAAACGGACAGGGGCATGGCTACACCTTC
>TRBV7-9|-|TRBD1|TRBJ2-5
CASSSSGRGNQETQYF
TGTGCCAGCAGCTCTTCTGGCAGGGGGAACCAAGAGACCCAGTACTTC
>TRBV19|once|TRBD2|TRBJ2-1
CASSRLAGVEQFF
TGTGCCAGTAGTAGACTAGCGGGAGTTGAGCAGTTCTTC
>TRBV5-4|once|TRBD1|TRBJ2-2
CASSRDRGSGTGELFF
TGTGCCAGCAGCCGGGACAGGGGATCGGGCACCGGGGAGCTGTTTTTT
>TRBV7-8|-|TRBD2|TRBJ2-5
CASSLEGLSGAGGGETQYF
TGTGCCAGCAGCTTAGAGGGTTTGAGCGGGGCGGGCGGAGGTGAGACCCAGTACTTC
>TRBV6-6|few|-|TRBJ2-5
CASSYSREETQYF
TGTGCCAGCAGTTACTCGCGGGAAGAGACCCAGTACTTC
>TRBV5-1|once|TRBD2|TRBJ2-3
CASSPGGLADTDTQYF
TGCGCCAGCAGCCCGGGGGGACTAGCGGACACAGATACGCAGTATTTT
>TRBV7-9|-|-|TRBJ1-1
CASRIQGNTEAFF
TGTGCCAGCAGGATACAGGGAAACACTGAAGCTTTCTTT
>TRBV9|-|-|TRBJ1-1
CASSVGHQNTEAFF
TGTGCCAGCAGCGTAGGACATCAGAACACTGAAGCTTTCTTT
>TRBV19|-|TRBD1|TRBJ1-2
CASSVDRDIGGYTF
TGTGCCAGTAGTGTGGACAGGGATATTGGTGGCTACACCTTC